This TCR beta chain is drawn from a study of blood T cell repertoires in COVID-19. In Cohort 3, a recovered donor had either two negative PCRs, clearance, or symptom resolution. Sequencing used immunoSEQ multiplex PCR; TCRdb keeps in-frame clones, though not all of them. The sample lists roughly 250,000 clones, about 87% occurring once. The clonotype originates from a woman aged 45-65 years who had recovered from COVID-19. Sequences were obtained from PBMCs or T cells enriched from blood (not recorded which).

CDR3 coding DNA: TGTGCCAGCAGCAGAAACCAAGTTAGCAATCAGCCCCAGCATTTT. Translated, it gives CASSRNQVSNQPQHF. This chain links TRBV28 with TRBJ1-5; no reliable D call. The V gene lost 6 bases and the J gene lost 0 bases, with 12 bases spanning the gap. Germline values: CDR1 MDHEN, CDR2 SYDVKM. The CDR3 runs 15 residues.